Presented here are 18 T cell receptor beta chains from one specimen sequenced in a study of blood T cell repertoires in COVID-19. The protocol was immunoSEQ multiplex PCR, while the TCRdb copy is restricted to in-frame clones and leaves out a portion. Of 60,000 to 90,000 clones listed, about 83% were seen once; the top ten hold around 5%. Sequenced sample: peripheral blood. The receptors were gathered from a woman of 80 years or more with active or convalescent COVID-19.

This clone was recorded a few times. The rearrangement links TRBV28 to TRBJ2-7; 8 nucleotides align to TRBD1. The J segment lost 0 bases and the V segment lost 7 bases, leaving 2 bases of the junction unmatched. Germline V gene sequence: CDR1 MDHEN, CDR2 SYDVKM. The CDR3 loop spans 13 amino acids. The CDR3: CASTTGGSYEQYF. The CDR3 nucleotides read TGTGCCAGCACCACAGGGGGCTCCTACGAGCAGTACTTC. Full variable domain (rest looked up from reference TRBV28 and TRBJ2-7): DVKVTQSSRYLVKRTGEKVFLECVQDMDHENMFWYRQDPGLGLRLIYFSYDVKMKEKGDIPEGYSVSREKKERFSLILESASTNQTSMYLCASTTGGSYEQYFGPGTRLTVT.

V usage is TRBV28 and J usage is TRBJ2-1; 8 bases line up with TRBD1. This CDR3 has 17 amino acids. CDR1 is MDHEN and CDR2 is SYDVKM in the germline V gene. V lost 4 bases and J lost 5; bases outside the gene matches: 13. Here the CDR3 reads CASSSVMGDRRNNEQFF. CDR3 DNA: TGTGCCAGCAGTTCAGTTATGGGGGACAGGCGCAACAATGAGCAGTTCTTC.

This chain connects TRBV23-1 to TRBJ2-3; D gene uncertain. TRBV23-1 carries the ORF label, with uncertain function. Trimming removed 3 bases from V and 4 bases from J, with 5 bases in between. The CDR3 loop spans 12 amino acids. The CDR3 sequence: CASSHSADTQYF. The CDR3 DNA reads TGCGCCAGCAGTCATAGTGCAGATACGCAGTATTTT.

The CDR3 loop is CASSPAARLAGGGEQYF. In nucleotides, the CDR3 is TGTGCCAGCAGCCCCGCCGCTCGACTAGCGGGGGGTGGCGAGCAGTACTTC. The J gene is TRBJ2-7, the V gene TRBV4-2, with 13 bases fitting TRBD2. V shed 4 bases and J 6 bases; nucleotides not matched to a gene: 12. The CDR3 is made up of 17 amino acids. Germline V lookup: CDR1 LGHNA, CDR2 YNFKEQ.

The chain is built from TRBV5-1 and TRBJ2-3; 8 bases fit TRBD2. The CDR3 is 16 amino acids. CDR1 is SGHRS, CDR2 YFSETQ, per germline. Trimming at V came to 7 bases and at J to 5 bases, leaving 15 bases not matched to a gene. The CDR3 is CASRPPRGRKIDTQYF. Written as DNA, the CDR3 is TGCGCCAGCCGTCCCCCCCGCGGGAGGAAGATAGATACGCAGTATTTT.

The V gene is TRBV5-1, the J gene TRBJ2-2; D is possibly TRBD1 (6 bases). CDR1 is SGHRS and CDR2 is YFSETQ in the germline V gene. This CDR3 region has 15 residues. Deletions cut 0 bases from V and 1 base from J, with 7 bases between. The DNA for the CDR3 is TGCGCCAGCAGCTTGGGGGGACAGAACACCGGGGAGCTGTTTTTT. This translates into CASSLGGQNTGELFF.

This clone was counted once. This rearrangement joins TRBV5-6 to TRBJ1-1, with TRBD1 matching 8 bases. The CDR3 is 15 amino acids. V shed 5 bases and J 2 bases; nucleotides not matched to a gene: 8. Looked up from germline, CDR1 is SGHDT and CDR2 is YYEEEE. In DNA form, the CDR3 reads TGTGCCAGCAGGTCCAGGGGGCGCGGAAACACTGAAGCTTTCTTT. Translating it yields CASRSRGRGNTEAFF.

This sequence joins TRBV28 and TRBJ2-1; TRBD2 might be the D (5 bases). The CDR3 has 13 residues. Per germline, CDR1 MDHEN and CDR2 SYDVKM. Trimming stripped 5 bases from V and 7 bases from J, with 12 bases between. CDR3 in amino acids: CASSLWTGNEQFF. The DNA for the CDR3 is TGTGCCAGCAGTCTGTGGACGGGGAATGAGCAGTTCTTC.

This clone was seen a handful of times. The genes are TRBV5-1 and TRBJ1-6; 7 positions agree with TRBD1. In germline, CDR1 is SGHRS, CDR2 YFSETQ. Trimming cost V 0 bases and J 0 bases; bases outside gene matches: 3. The CDR3 covers 17 residues. The CDR3 is CASSLDRGSSYNSPLHF. CDR3 bases: TGCGCCAGCAGCTTGGACAGGGGAAGCTCCTATAATTCACCCCTCCACTTT.

The J gene is TRBJ1-1, the V gene TRBV23-1; the match to TRBD1 covers 8 bases. TRBV23-1 is annotated as an ORF whose role is uncertain. This CDR3 is 14 amino acids long. Germline trimming cut 4 bases from V and 4 bases from J; bases unmatched to any gene: 5. The DNA for the CDR3 is TGCGCCAGCAGTCTGCAGGGGGCAAGCACTGAAGCTTTCTTT. It translates to CASSLQGASTEAFF.

A note on this clone: Other DNA sequences in the sample encode the same CDR3. The rearrangement joins TRBV11-2 to TRBJ1-2, with D uncertain. The CDR3 is 14 residues long. The germline CDR1 and CDR2 sequences are SGHAT and FQNNGV. V was clipped by 1 base and J by 3 bases, with 9 bases between them. This chain's CDR3 is CASSLGAGYYGYTF. The DNA for the CDR3 is TGTGCCAGCAGCTTAGGGGCGGGCTACTATGGCTACACCTTC.

V gene TRBV4-3 combines with J gene TRBJ2-7; D unresolved. V was trimmed by 2 bases and J by 1 base, leaving 6 bases between them. Germline V gene data show CDR1 as LGHNA and CDR2 as YSLEER. CDR3 length: 13 amino acids. CDR3 residues: CASSQRLSYEQYF. The CDR3 bases are TGCGCCAGCAGCCAACGCCTATCCTACGAGCAGTACTTC.

This clone was counted a single time. The chain carries TRBV19 and TRBJ2-6, with a possible D match to TRBD1 (5 bases). V was pared by 3 bases and J by 1 base, with 13 bases between. This CDR3 is built from 17 residues. In germline, CDR1 is LNHDA, CDR2 SQIVND (reference sequence). The CDR3 sequence is CASSIWPQESGANVLTF. DNA for the CDR3: TGTGCCAGTAGTATTTGGCCACAGGAGTCTGGGGCCAACGTCCTGACTTTC.

The chain joins TRBV4-2 to TRBJ2-4; maybe TRBD1 (6 bases). Germline V gene data show CDR1 as LGHNA and CDR2 as YNFKEQ. CDR3 size: 15 residues. Trimming removed 3 bases at V and 2 bases at J, with 11 bases between. CDR3 DNA: TGTGCCAGCAGCCAGGACGACAGGTCCAAAAACATTCAGTACTTC. It is translated as CASSQDDRSKNIQYF.

On this clone: Other DNA sequences in the sample encode the same CDR3. The rearrangement uses TRBV7-2 and TRBJ2-7; weak D call: TRBD1 (6 bases). V lost 3 bases and J 0 bases, leaving 6 bases between the germline ends. This CDR3 has 13 residues. Germline-derived CDR1 and CDR2 are SGHTA and FQGNSA. CDR3 nucleotide sequence: TGTGCCAGCAGCTTGGACAGCTCCTACGAGCAGTACTTC. Translated: CASSLDSSYEQYF.

V and J are TRBV6-2 or TRBV6-3 and TRBJ2-2, with D perhaps TRBD1 (5 bases). In germline, CDR1 is MNHEY, CDR2 SVGEGT. The ends were cut back, 4 bases at V and 1 base at J, with 13 bases in the middle. The CDR3 spans 16 residues. CDR3 sequence (DNA): TGTGCCAGCAGTTCTCAGGGAAGGGGGAACACCGGGGAGCTGTTTTTT. Translation: CASSSQGRGNTGELFF.

The chain combines TRBV19 with TRBJ2-7; D perhaps matches TRBD1 (5 bases). The ends were cut back, 5 bases at V and 4 bases at J, with 6 bases in the middle. CDR3 size: 11 residues. Germline-derived CDR1 and CDR2 are LNHDA and SQIVND (reference sequence). The CDR3 DNA reads as TGTGCCAGTAGTCACAGGTACGAGCAGTACTTC. This encodes CASSHRYEQYF.

This clone was seen a single time. The rearrangement uses TRBV29-1 and TRBJ2-3; 9 bases line up with TRBD2. Germline lookup yields CDR1 SQVTM and CDR2 ANQGSEA. V dropped 3 bases and J dropped 0; count of bases not matched to a gene: 4. The CDR3 length is 15 residues. CDR3 sequence reads: CSVDRGTSSTDTQYF. CDR3 nucleotides: TGCAGCGTTGACCGCGGGACTAGCAGCACAGATACGCAGTATTTT.